This TCR beta chain is drawn from a study of long-term antiretroviral therapy in people with HIV. In germline, CDR1 is SNHLY, CDR2 FYNNEI. The CDR3 has 12 amino acids. Trimming removed 11 bases at V and 2 bases at J, with 11 bases between. immunoSEQ v3.0 was run at survey level. What sequencing targeted per sample was about 35,000-50,000 T-cell genomes. Data came from immunoSEQ multiplex PCR; TCRdb stores just in-frame clones and leaves some out. The profile shows around 18,000 clones, more than 80% of them singletons. The source material was unsorted PBMCs, sampled 4.2 years after starting antiretroviral therapy. The chain joins TRBV2 to TRBJ2-3; D unclear. The sequence derives from a man aged 50-60 years with HIV. CDR3 bases: TGTGCCCAGCCAGGTTTCACAGATACGCAGTATTTT. This sequence encodes CAQPGFTDTQYF.